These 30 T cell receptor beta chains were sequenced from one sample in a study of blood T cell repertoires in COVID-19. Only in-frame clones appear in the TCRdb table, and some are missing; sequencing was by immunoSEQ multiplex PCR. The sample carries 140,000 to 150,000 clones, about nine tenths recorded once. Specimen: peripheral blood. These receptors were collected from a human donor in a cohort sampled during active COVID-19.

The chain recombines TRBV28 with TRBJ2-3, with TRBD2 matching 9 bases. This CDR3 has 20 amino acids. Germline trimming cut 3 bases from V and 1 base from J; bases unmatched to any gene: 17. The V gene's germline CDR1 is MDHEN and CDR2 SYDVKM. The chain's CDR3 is CASSFRAGGLRRLGTDTQYF. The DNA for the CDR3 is TGTGCCAGCAGTTTTCGAGCGGGAGGACTACGTAGACTCGGCACAGATACGCAGTATTTT.

This CDR3 is CASSISMGRGTDTQYF. In DNA, the CDR3 is TGTGCCAGCAGCATTAGTATGGGCAGGGGGACAGATACGCAGTATTTT. The chain uses TRBV7-9 and TRBJ2-3; 7 nucleotides line up with TRBD1. V was clipped by 5 bases and J by 3 bases; unmatched bases: 11. The CDR3 has 16 amino acids. Germline V CDR1 and CDR2: SEHNR, FQNEAQ (reference sequence).

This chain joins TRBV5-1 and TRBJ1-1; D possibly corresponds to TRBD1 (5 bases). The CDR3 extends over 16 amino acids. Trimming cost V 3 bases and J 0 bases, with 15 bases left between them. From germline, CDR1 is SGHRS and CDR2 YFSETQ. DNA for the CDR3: TGCGCCAGCAGCTACAAAGCCCAGACAGTGAACACTGAAGCTTTCTTT. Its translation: CASSYKAQTVNTEAFF.

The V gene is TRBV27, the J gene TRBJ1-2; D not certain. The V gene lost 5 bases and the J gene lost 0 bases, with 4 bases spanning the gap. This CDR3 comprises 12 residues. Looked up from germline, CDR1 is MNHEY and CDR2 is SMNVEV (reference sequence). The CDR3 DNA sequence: TGTGCCAGCAGTAATACTAACTATGGCTACACCTTC. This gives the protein CASSNTNYGYTF.

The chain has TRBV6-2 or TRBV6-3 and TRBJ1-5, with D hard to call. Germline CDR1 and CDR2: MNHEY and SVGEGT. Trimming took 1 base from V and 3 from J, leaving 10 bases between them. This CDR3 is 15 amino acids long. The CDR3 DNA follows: TGTGCCAGCAGTTACTTAGGCGACTTCAATCAGCCCCAGCATTTT. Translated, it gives CASSYLGDFNQPQHF.

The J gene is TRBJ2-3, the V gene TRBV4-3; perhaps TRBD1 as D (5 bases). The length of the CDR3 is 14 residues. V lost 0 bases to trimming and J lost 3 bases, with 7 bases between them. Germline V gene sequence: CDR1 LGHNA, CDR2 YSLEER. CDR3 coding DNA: TGCGCCAGCAGCCAAGATCCAGGGACAGATACGCAGTATTTT. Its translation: CASSQDPGTDTQYF.

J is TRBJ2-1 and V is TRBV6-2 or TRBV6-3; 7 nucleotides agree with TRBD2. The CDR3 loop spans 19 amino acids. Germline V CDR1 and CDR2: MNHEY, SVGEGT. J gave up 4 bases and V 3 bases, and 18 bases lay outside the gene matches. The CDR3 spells CASSYIPLGERGSYNEQFF. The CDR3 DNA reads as TGTGCCAGCAGTTATATCCCCCTCGGCGAGCGGGGATCATACAATGAGCAGTTCTTC.

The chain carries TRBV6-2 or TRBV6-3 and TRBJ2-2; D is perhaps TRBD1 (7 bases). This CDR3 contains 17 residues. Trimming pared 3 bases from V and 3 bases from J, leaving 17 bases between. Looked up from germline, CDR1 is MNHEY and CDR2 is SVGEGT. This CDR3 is CASSYLAGGWHTGELFF. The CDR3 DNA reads TGTGCCAGCAGTTATCTCGCAGGGGGGTGGCACACCGGGGAGCTGTTTTTT.

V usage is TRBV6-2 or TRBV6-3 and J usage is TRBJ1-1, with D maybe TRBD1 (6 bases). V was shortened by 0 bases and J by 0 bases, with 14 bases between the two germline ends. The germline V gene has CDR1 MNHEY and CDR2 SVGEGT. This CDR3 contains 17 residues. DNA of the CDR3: TGTGCCAGCAGTTACTCGAAAGGACAGCGAATGAACACTGAAGCTTTCTTT. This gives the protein CASSYSKGQRMNTEAFF.

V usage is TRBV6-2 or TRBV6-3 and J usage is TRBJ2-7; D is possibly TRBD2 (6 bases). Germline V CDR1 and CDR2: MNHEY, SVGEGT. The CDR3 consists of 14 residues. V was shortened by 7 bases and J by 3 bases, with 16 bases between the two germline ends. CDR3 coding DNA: TGTGCCAGCACCCCCCCCGGGGGAAACTACGAGCAGTACTTC. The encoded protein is CASTPPGGNYEQYF.

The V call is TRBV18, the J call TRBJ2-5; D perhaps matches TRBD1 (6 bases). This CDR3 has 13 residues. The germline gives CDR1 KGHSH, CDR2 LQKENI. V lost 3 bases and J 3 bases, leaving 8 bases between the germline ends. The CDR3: CASSPRGKETQYF. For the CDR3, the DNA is TGTGCCAGCTCACCTAGGGGGAAAGAGACCCAGTACTTC.

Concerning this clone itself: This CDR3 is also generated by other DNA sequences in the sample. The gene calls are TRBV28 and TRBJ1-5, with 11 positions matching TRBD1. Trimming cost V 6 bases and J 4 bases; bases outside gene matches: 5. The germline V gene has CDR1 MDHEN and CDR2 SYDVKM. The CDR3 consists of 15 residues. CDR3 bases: TGTGCCAGCAGAAGGACAGGGGGCGGGAATCAGCCCCAGCATTTT. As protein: CASRRTGGGNQPQHF.

As DNA, the CDR3 is TGCGCCAGCAGCCAAGATCATCGGCTAGCGGGCGGGGCCAAAAACATTCAGTACTTC. It codes for CASSQDHRLAGGAKNIQYF. The V gene is TRBV4-3, the J gene TRBJ2-4; 8 bases are shared with TRBD2. Germline V gene sequence: CDR1 LGHNA, CDR2 YSLEER. J lost 1 base, V lost 0 bases, and 11 bases had no gene match. The CDR3 spans 19 residues.

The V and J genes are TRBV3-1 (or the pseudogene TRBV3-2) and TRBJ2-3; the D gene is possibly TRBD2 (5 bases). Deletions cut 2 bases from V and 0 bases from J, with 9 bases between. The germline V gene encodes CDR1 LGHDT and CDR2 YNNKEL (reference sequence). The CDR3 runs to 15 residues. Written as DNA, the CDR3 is TGTGCCAGCAGCCAACAAGCGGCTAGCACAGATACGCAGTATTTT. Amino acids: CASSQQAASTDTQYF.

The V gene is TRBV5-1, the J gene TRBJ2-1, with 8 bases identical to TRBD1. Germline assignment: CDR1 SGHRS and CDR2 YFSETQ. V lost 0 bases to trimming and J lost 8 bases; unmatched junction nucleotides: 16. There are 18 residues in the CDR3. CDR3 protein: CASSLVVGRAGGADEQFF. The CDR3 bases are TGCGCCAGCAGCTTGGTAGTGGGGAGAGCAGGGGGCGCGGATGAGCAGTTCTTC.

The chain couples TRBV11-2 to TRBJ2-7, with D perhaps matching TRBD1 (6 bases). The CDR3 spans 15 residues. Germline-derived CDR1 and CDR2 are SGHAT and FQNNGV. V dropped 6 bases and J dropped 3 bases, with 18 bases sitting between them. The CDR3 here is CASRKLQGVLYEQYF. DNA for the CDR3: TGTGCCAGCAGGAAATTACAGGGAGTTCTCTACGAGCAGTACTTC.

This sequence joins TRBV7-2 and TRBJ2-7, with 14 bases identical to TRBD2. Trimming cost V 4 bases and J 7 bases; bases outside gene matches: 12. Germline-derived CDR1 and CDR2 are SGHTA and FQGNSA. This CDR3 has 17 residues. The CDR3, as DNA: TGTGCCAGCAGCTGGACGGGACTAGCGGGAGCCCCGGGGGAGCAGTACTTC. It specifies CASSWTGLAGAPGEQYF. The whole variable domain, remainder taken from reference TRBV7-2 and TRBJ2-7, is GAGVSQSPSNKVTEKGKDVELRCDPISGHTALYWYRQSLGQGLEFLIYFQGNSAPDKSGLPSDRFSAERTGGSVSTLTIQRTQQEDSAVYLCASSWTGLAGAPGEQYFGPGTRLTVT.

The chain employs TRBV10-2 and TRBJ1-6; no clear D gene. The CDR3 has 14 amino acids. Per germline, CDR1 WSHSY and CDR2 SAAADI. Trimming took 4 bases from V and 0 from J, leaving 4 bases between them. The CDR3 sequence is CASSGSSYNSPLHF. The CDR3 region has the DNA TGCGCCAGCAGTGGCAGCTCCTATAATTCACCCCTCCACTTT.

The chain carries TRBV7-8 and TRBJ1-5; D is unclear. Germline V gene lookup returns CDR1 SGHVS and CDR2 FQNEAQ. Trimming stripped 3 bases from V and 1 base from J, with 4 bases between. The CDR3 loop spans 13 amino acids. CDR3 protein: CASSLASNQPQHF. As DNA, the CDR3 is TGTGCCAGCAGCTTGGCCAGCAATCAGCCCCAGCATTTT.

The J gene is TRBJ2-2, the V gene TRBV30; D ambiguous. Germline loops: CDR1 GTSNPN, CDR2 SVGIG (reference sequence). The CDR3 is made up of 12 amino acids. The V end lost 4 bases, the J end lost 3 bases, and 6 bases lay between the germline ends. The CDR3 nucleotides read TGTGCCTGGACGTCTTACACCGGGGAGCTGTTTTTT. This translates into CAWTSYTGELFF.

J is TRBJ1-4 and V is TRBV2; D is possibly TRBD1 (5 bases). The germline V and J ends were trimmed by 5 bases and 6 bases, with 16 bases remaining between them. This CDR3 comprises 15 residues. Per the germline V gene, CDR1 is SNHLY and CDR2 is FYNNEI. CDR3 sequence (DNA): TGTGCCAGCAGTCGACAGACCGGACCCTATGAAAAACTGTTTTTT. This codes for CASSRQTGPYEKLFF.

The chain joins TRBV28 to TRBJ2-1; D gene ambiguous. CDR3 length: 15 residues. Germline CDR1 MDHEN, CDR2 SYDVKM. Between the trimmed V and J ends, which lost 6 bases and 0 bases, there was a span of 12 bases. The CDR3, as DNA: TGTGCCAGCAGATCCAGCTGGAGCTCCTACAATGAGCAGTTCTTC. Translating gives CASRSSWSSYNEQFF.

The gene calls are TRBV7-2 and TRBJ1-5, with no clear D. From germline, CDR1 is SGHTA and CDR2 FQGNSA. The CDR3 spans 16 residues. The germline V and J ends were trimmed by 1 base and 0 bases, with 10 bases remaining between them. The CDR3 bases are TGTGCCAGCAGCTTAGAATCCAGGTATAGCAATCAGCCCCAGCATTTT. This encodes CASSLESRYSNQPQHF.

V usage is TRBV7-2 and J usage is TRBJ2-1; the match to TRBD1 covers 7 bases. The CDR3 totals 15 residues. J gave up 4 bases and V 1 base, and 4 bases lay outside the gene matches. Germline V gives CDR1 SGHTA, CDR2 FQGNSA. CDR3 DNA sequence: TGTGCCAGCAGCTTAGACAGGGGACGGTACAATGAGCAGTTCTTC. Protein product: CASSLDRGRYNEQFF.

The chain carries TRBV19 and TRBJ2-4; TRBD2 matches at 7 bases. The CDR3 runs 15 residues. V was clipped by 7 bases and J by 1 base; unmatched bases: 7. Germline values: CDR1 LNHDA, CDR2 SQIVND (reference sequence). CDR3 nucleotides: TGTGCCAGTACCCCCCCCGGGGGGGCCAAAAACATTCAGTACTTC. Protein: CASTPPGGAKNIQYF.

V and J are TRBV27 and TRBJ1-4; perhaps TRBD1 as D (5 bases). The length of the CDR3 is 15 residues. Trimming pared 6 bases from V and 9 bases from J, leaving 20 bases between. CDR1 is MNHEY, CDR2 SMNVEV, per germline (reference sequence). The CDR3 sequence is CASSNRGGASKKLFF. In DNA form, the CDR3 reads TGTGCCAGCAGCAATAGGGGAGGGGCCAGCAAAAAACTGTTTTTT.

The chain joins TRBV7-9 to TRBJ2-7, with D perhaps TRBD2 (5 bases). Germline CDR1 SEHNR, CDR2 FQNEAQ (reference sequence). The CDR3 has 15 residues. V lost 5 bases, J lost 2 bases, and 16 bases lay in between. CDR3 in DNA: TGTGCCAGCAGCCGAGGACTCCCAGCGCCCTACGAGCAGTACTTC. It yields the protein CASSRGLPAPYEQYF.

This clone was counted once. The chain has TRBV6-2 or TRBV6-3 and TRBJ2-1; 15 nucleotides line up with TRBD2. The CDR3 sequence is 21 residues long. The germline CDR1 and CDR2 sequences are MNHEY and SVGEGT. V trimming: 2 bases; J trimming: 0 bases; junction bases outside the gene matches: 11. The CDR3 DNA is TGTGCCAGCAGTTACGACCTTGGACTAGCGGGAGGGCCGTTCTCCTACAATGAGCAGTTCTTC. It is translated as CASSYDLGLAGGPFSYNEQFF.

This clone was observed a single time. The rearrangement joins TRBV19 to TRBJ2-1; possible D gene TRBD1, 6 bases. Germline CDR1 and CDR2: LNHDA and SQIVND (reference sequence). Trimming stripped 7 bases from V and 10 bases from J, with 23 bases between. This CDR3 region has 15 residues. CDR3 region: CASTQTGDFIGEQFF. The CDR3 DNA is TGTGCCAGTACCCAGACAGGAGATTTCATAGGCGAGCAGTTCTTC.

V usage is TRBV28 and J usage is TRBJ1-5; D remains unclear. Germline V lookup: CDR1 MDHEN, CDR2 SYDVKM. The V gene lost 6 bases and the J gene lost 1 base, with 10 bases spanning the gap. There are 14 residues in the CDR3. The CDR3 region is CASSEGLSNQPQHF. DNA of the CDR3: TGTGCCAGCAGCGAGGGTTTAAGCAATCAGCCCCAGCATTTT.